A single sample gave rise to the 8 T cell receptor beta chains below, sequenced in a study of blood T cell repertoires in COVID-19. Clones were sequenced by immunoSEQ multiplex PCR, and TCRdb holds only the in-frame ones, with some missing. The data show 200,000 or so clones, with around nine tenths seen just once and about 0.8% held by the top ten. What was sequenced was peripheral blood. These receptors all stem from a man in his sixties with COVID-19, enrolled during active disease.

The chain is built from TRBV6-6 and TRBJ2-6, with TRBD1 identical over 8 bases. CDR1 is MNHNY and CDR2 is SVGAGI in the germline V gene (reference sequence). The CDR3 extends over 18 amino acids. With 5 bases clipped from V and 0 bases from J, the junction kept 9 bases outside the gene matches. CDR3 in DNA: TGTGCCAGCAGTCCCCGGACAGGGCTGTACTCTGGGGCCAACGTCCTGACTTTC. Translating gives CASSPRTGLYSGANVLTF.

This clone was seen just once. The rearrangement uses TRBV6-5 and TRBJ1-5; D remains unclear. Germline V gene data show CDR1 as MNHEY and CDR2 as SVGAGI. Trimming took off 6 bases at V and 0 bases at J, with 9 bases between the two ends. CDR3 length: 14 amino acids. The CDR3 nucleotides are TGTGCCAGCAGCCCCAACAATAGCAATCAGCCCCAGCATTTT. Its translation: CASSPNNSNQPQHF.

This rearrangement joins TRBV13 to TRBJ2-2; 12 bases align to TRBD2. The CDR3 has 15 residues. CDR1 and CDR2 from the germline V gene are PRHDT and FYEKMQ (reference sequence). V shed 4 bases and J 6 bases; nucleotides not matched to a gene: 3. CDR3 residues: CASSSSGGAPGELFF. DNA for the CDR3: TGTGCCAGCAGCTCTAGCGGGGGGGCCCCCGGGGAGCTGTTTTTT.

The V gene is TRBV5-5, the J gene TRBJ1-5; no clear D gene. Trimming took 4 bases from V and 4 from J, leaving 21 bases between them. This CDR3 spans 17 amino acids. The germline CDR1 and CDR2 sequences are SGHKS and YYEKEE (reference sequence). The CDR3 loop is CASSPVPGAGLNQPQHF. Written as DNA, the CDR3 is TGTGCCAGCAGCCCAGTCCCCGGCGCAGGATTGAATCAGCCCCAGCATTTT.

The chain uses TRBV30 and TRBJ1-4; D is undetermined. Germline V gene lookup returns CDR1 GTSNPN and CDR2 SVGIG (reference sequence). CDR3 size: 13 residues. V was trimmed by 0 bases and J by 2 bases, leaving 4 bases between them. CDR3 region: CAWSVQTNEKLFF. The CDR3, as DNA: TGTGCCTGGAGTGTACAGACTAATGAAAAACTGTTTTTT.

CDR3 nucleotides: TGTGCCAGTAATGTCCGGAGCAATCAGCCCCAGCATTTT. It translates to CASNVRSNQPQHF. The chain combines TRBV19 with TRBJ1-5, with no clear D. Germline CDR1 LNHDA, CDR2 SQIVND (reference sequence). V was cut by 7 bases and J by 1 base, with 8 bases left in between. CDR3 length: 13 residues.

This clone has just one count. The rearrangement links TRBV28 to TRBJ2-7, with 11 bases fitting TRBD2. Looked up from germline, CDR1 is MDHEN and CDR2 is SYDVKM. The CDR3 contains 13 residues. Trimming at V came to 7 bases and at J to 10 bases, leaving 9 bases not matched to a gene. The CDR3 here is CASTLGTSGSQYF. The CDR3 DNA reads TGTGCCAGCACCCTAGGAACTAGCGGGAGTCAGTACTTC.

On this clone itself: Other nucleotide sequences in the sample specify the same CDR3. J is TRBJ1-5 and V is TRBV18; the D is unclear. The germline V and J ends were trimmed by 2 bases and 4 bases, with 6 bases remaining between them. The CDR3 is 13 amino acids. The germline CDR1 and CDR2 sequences are KGHSH and LQKENI. The CDR3 here is CASSPGLNQPQHF. Here the CDR3 DNA reads TGTGCCAGCTCACCAGGCTTGAATCAGCCCCAGCATTTT. Together with reference TRBV18 and TRBJ1-5, the CDR3 gives the full variable domain: NAGVMQNPRHLVRRRGQEARLRCSPMKGHSHVYWYRQLPEEGLKFMVYLQKENIIDESGMPKERFSAEFPKEGPSILRIQQVVRGDSAAYFCASSPGLNQPQHFGDGTRLSIL.